Following are 11 T cell receptor beta chains from one sample sequenced in a study of graft-versus-host responses after intestinal transplantation. Sequenced by immunoSEQ multiplex PCR; TCRdb stores in-frame clones only, minus some. In the table there are more than 95,000 clones, over 75% of which are singletons. These receptors lack a known antigen. The specimen was unstimulated CD4+ T cells sorted from spleen or lymph node cells, collected before intestinal transplant. The receptors here all came from a human donor who received an intestinal transplant.

The rearrangement joins TRBV7-9 to TRBJ2-2; no definite D call. V shed 3 bases and J shed 4 bases, with 12 bases lying between them. Germline CDR1 SEHNR, CDR2 FQNEAQ (reference sequence). CDR3 length: 15 residues. This CDR3 reads CASSFNTLLTGELFF. The DNA for the CDR3 is TGTGCCAGCAGCTTTAACACACTACTCACCGGGGAGCTGTTTTTT. Full variable domain (missing parts from reference TRBV7-9 and TRBJ2-2): DTGVSQNPRHKITKRGQNVTFRCDPISEHNRLYWYRQTLGQGPEFLTYFQNEAQLEKSRLLSDRFSAERPKGSFSTLEIQRTEQGDSAMYLCASSFNTLLTGELFFGEGSRLTVL.

The chain's CDR3 is CASGGTSKNTGELFF. In DNA form, the CDR3 reads TGTGCCAGCGGCGGAACTAGCAAGAACACCGGGGAGCTGTTTTTT. The rearrangement links TRBV6-1 to TRBJ2-2; possibly TRBD2 for D (6 bases). V was trimmed by 8 bases and J by 1 base, leaving 14 bases between them. Germline V gene data show CDR1 as MNHNS and CDR2 as SASEGT. The CDR3 consists of 15 residues.

This clone was observed once. The same CDR3 is also encoded by other DNA sequences in this sample. V usage is TRBV5-1 and J usage is TRBJ1-1; 9 nucleotides align to TRBD1. Germline CDR1 is SGHRS and CDR2 is YFSETQ. J lost 5 bases, V lost 3 bases, and 11 bases had no gene match. The CDR3 contains 16 residues. CDR3 sequence: CASSSTGGIGETEAFF. The CDR3 bases are TGCGCCAGCAGCTCAACAGGGGGCATCGGAGAAACTGAAGCTTTCTTT. The full variable domain, completed using reference TRBV5-1 and TRBJ1-1, is KAGVTQTPRYLIKTRGQQVTLSCSPISGHRSVSWYQQTPGQGLQFLFEYFSETQRNKGNFPGRFSGRQFSNSRSEMNVSTLELGDSALYLCASSSTGGIGETEAFFGQGTRLTVV.

The chain recombines TRBV5-4 with TRBJ2-3, with TRBD2 matching over 8 bases. This CDR3 has 17 amino acids. Unmatched junction bases numbered 8, after V lost 0 bases and J lost 2 bases. CDR1 SGHNT and CDR2 YYREEE come from the germline V gene (reference sequence). The CDR3 reads CASSLVALAGNTDTQYF. In nucleotides, the CDR3 is TGTGCCAGCAGCTTGGTGGCCCTAGCGGGTAACACAGATACGCAGTATTTT. The full variable domain, rest sourced from reference TRBV5-4 and TRBJ2-3, is ETGVTQSPTHLIKTRGQQVTLRCSSQSGHNTVSWYQQALGQGPQFIFQYYREEENGRGNFPPRFSGLQFPNYSSELNVNALELDDSALYLCASSLVALAGNTDTQYFGPGTRLTVL.

The J gene is TRBJ2-7, the V gene TRBV11-2; the match to TRBD2 covers 9 bases. Per germline, CDR1 SGHAT and CDR2 FQNNGV. J gave up 6 bases and V 4 bases, and 16 bases lay outside the gene matches. The length of the CDR3 is 17 residues. CDR3 DNA sequence: TGTGCCAGCAGCTCAGCGCGGGGACTAGCCGCCCTGGTCGAGCAGTACTTC. Its translation is CASSSARGLAALVEQYF. Based on the CDR3 plus reference TRBV11-2 and TRBJ2-7, the full variable domain is EAGVAQSPRYKIIEKRQSVAFWCNPISGHATLYWYQQILGQGPKLLIQFQNNGVVDDSQLPKDRFSAERLKGVDSTLKIQPAKLEDSAVYLCASSSARGLAALVEQYFGPGTRLTVT.

The chain carries TRBV6-4 and TRBJ2-3, with 10 bases identical to TRBD2. CDR1 is MRHNA, CDR2 SNTAGT, per germline. The V gene end was trimmed by 5 bases and the J gene end by 3 bases; junction bases not matched to a gene: 5. CDR3 length: 15 residues. The CDR3 coding sequence is TGTGCCAGCAGTTCTAGCGGGAGTGGAACAGATACGCAGTATTTT. It encodes CASSSSGSGTDTQYF.

The CDR3 region is CASSYTPGPNQPQHF. The CDR3 DNA follows: TGTGCCAGCAGTTACACCCCGGGTCCTAATCAGCCCCAGCATTTT. This rearrangement joins TRBV6-5 to TRBJ1-5; D unresolved. Trimming shortened V by 2 bases and J by 4 bases, and 12 bases separated the two germline ends. The CDR3 has 15 amino acids. The germline V gene has CDR1 MNHEY and CDR2 SVGAGI.

This clone has a single count. V gene TRBV6-1 combines with J gene TRBJ1-2, with 8 bases matching TRBD1. Trimming cost V 5 bases and J 5 bases; bases outside gene matches: 4. CDR3 length equals 13 residues. The germline V gene has CDR1 MNHNS and CDR2 SASEGT. Here the CDR3 DNA reads TGTGCCAGCAGTCGACAGGGGTCGTATGGCTACACCTTC. Its protein is CASSRQGSYGYTF.

The V call is TRBV11-3, the J call TRBJ2-7; TRBD2 matches at 7 bases. The germline gives CDR1 SGHNT, CDR2 YENEEA. The J segment lost 0 bases and the V segment lost 5 bases, leaving 10 bases of the junction unmatched. CDR3 length: 16 residues. The CDR3 spells CASSGEGREHSYEQYF. The DNA for the CDR3 is TGTGCCAGCAGCGGGGAGGGGCGGGAGCACTCCTACGAGCAGTACTTC.

This chain joins TRBV5-4 and TRBJ2-3; 8 bases align to TRBD2. This CDR3 spans 15 amino acids. The germline V gene has CDR1 SGHNT and CDR2 YYREEE (reference sequence). V gave up 4 bases and J gave up 4 bases; unmatched junction bases: 8. Written as DNA, the CDR3 is TGTGCCAGCAGCACGCCCGGGACTAGATCAGATACGCAGTATTTT. Protein: CASSTPGTRSDTQYF.

The chain couples TRBV11-1 to TRBJ2-1; the match to TRBD2 covers 11 bases. Germline values: CDR1 SGHAT, CDR2 FQDESV (reference sequence). The CDR3 spans 16 residues. Trimming at V came to 1 base and at J to 10 bases, leaving 9 bases not matched to a gene. Here the CDR3 reads CASSLGGTSGRREQFF. CDR3 coding DNA: TGTGCCAGCAGCTTAGGGGGGACTAGCGGACGGAGGGAGCAGTTCTTC.